Below are 27 T cell receptor beta chains sequenced from a single sample in a study of CD8 T cells in Susac syndrome. Reverse transcription of roughly 0.5 to 1 ug RNA used random hexamers. TCRdb used MiXCR to reprocess the immunoSEQ multiplex PCR reads, holding one entry per CDR3 protein. The profile shows more than 85,000 distinct CDR3 sequences, 90% to 95% of them singletons. Sample: CD4+ T cells from PBMCs. The receptors here all came from a human donor with Susac syndrome.

V gene TRBV7-9 combines with J gene TRBJ1-2, with unresolved D. Trimming shortened V by 0 bases and J by 4 bases, and 6 bases separated the two germline ends. The germline V gene encodes CDR1 SEHNR and CDR2 FQNEAQ (reference sequence). The CDR3 loop spans 13 amino acids. The DNA for the CDR3 is TGTGCCAGCAGCTTAGCAAACGCCTATGGCTACACCTTC. Its protein is CASSLANAYGYTF.

This clonotype was seen a single time. The chain has TRBV27 and TRBJ1-5, with unresolved D. The CDR3 is made up of 15 amino acids. Germline CDR1 is MNHEY and CDR2 is SMNVEV (reference sequence). Trimming shortened V by 0 bases and J by 1 base, and 7 bases separated the two germline ends. CDR3 loop: CASSLSRSSNQPQHF. The CDR3 bases are TGTGCCAGCAGTTTATCGAGGAGCAGCAATCAGCCCCAGCATTTT.

The rearrangement joins TRBV5-6 to TRBJ2-1; 13 positions agree with TRBD2. The germline CDR1 and CDR2 sequences are SGHDT and YYEEEE. CDR3 size: 16 residues. V was clipped by 6 bases and J by 7 bases; unmatched bases: 10. CDR3 bases: TGTGCCAGCACCCCCCCGACTAGCGGGGGGAGGAATGAGCAGTTCTTC. This translates into CASTPPTSGGRNEQFF.

The chain employs TRBV9 and TRBJ2-5; TRBD2 aligns across 8 bases. This CDR3 is built from 16 residues. From germline, CDR1 is SGDLS and CDR2 YYNGEE. V shed 4 bases and J 1 base; nucleotides not matched to a gene: 9. CDR3 bases: TGTGCCAGCAGCCCCCCCCCGGGGGGGGCCCAAGAGACCCAGTACTTC. Encoded protein: CASSPPPGGAQETQYF.

The rearrangement joins TRBV30 to TRBJ2-7; possibly TRBD1 for D (6 bases). The V gene lost 6 bases and the J gene lost 2 bases, with 11 bases spanning the gap. Germline V gene data show CDR1 as GTSNPN and CDR2 as SVGIG (reference sequence). The CDR3 is made up of 12 amino acids. For the CDR3, the DNA is TGTGCCTGCCGGCAGGGGACCTACGAGCAGTACTTC. As protein: CACRQGTYEQYF.

This clonotype was seen a single time. The J gene is TRBJ2-2, the V gene TRBV30, with D unresolved. V lost 2 bases and J 3 bases, leaving 7 bases between the germline ends. Germline V CDR1 and CDR2: GTSNPN, SVGIG (reference sequence). The CDR3 runs to 13 residues. CDR3 sequence reads: CAWSPFDTGELFF. As DNA, the CDR3 is TGTGCCTGGAGTCCCTTTGACACCGGGGAGCTGTTTTTT.

The V gene is TRBV12-3 or TRBV12-4, the J gene TRBJ2-7; 10 nucleotides align to TRBD2. The CDR3 sequence is 14 residues long. V shed 5 bases, J shed 5 bases, and the junction held 6 bases outside the gene matches. In DNA, the CDR3 is TGTGCCAGCAGTAATCCTAGCGGGGGTCACGAGCAGTACTTC. Translating it yields CASSNPSGGHEQYF.

This clonotype has a handful of counts. This rearrangement joins TRBV6-5 to TRBJ2-5; D may match TRBD1 or TRBD2 (6 bases each). With 2 bases removed from V and 1 base from J, the gap between germline ends came to 8 bases. The CDR3 is made up of 14 amino acids. Germline loops: CDR1 MNHEY, CDR2 SVGAGI. CDR3 amino acids: CASSYGGPQETQYF. CDR3 coding DNA: TGTGCCAGCAGTTACGGGGGGCCCCAAGAGACCCAGTACTTC.

Here the CDR3 reads CASRIGTSGLSSYNEQFF. CDR3 coding DNA: TGTGCCAGCAGGATAGGGACTAGCGGGCTCAGCTCCTACAATGAGCAGTTCTTC. The gene calls are TRBV27 and TRBJ2-1; 12 bases map to TRBD2. V was pared by 6 bases and J by 0 bases, with 9 bases of the junction left unmatched. Germline CDR1 and CDR2: MNHEY and SMNVEV (reference sequence). The CDR3 spans 18 residues.

The rearrangement joins TRBV5-6 to TRBJ2-5, with 8 bases that match TRBD1. V gave up 5 bases and J gave up 4 bases; unmatched junction bases: 10. This CDR3 comprises 15 residues. The V gene's germline CDR1 is SGHDT and CDR2 YYEEEE. The CDR3 loop reads CASRPQGRGPETQYF. The CDR3 DNA follows: TGTGCCAGCAGGCCTCAGGGCAGGGGGCCAGAGACCCAGTACTTC. The variable domain in full, completed from reference TRBV5-6 and TRBJ2-5, reads DAGVTQSPTHLIKTRGQQVTLRCSPKSGHDTVSWYQQALGQGPQFIFQYYEEEERQRGNFPDRFSGHQFPNYSSELNVNALLLGDSALYLCASRPQGRGPETQYFGPGTRLLVL.

The chain links TRBV2 to TRBJ2-7; a weak D match, TRBD2 (5 bases). The V gene's germline CDR1 is SNHLY and CDR2 FYNNEI. The CDR3 extends over 16 amino acids. Trimming pared 7 bases from V and 5 bases from J, leaving 24 bases between. CDR3 in amino acids: CASTQEEVGIIHEQYF. CDR3 sequence (DNA): TGTGCCAGCACCCAAGAGGAGGTTGGGATAATCCACGAGCAGTACTTC.

The chain has TRBV12-3 or TRBV12-4 and TRBJ2-7; D unclear. The CDR3 loop spans 11 amino acids. V lost 5 bases and J 7 bases, leaving 9 bases between the germline ends. Written as DNA, the CDR3 is TGTGCCAGCAGTACCTGGGAAGAGCAGTACTTC. It yields the protein CASSTWEEQYF.

V gene TRBV27 combines with J gene TRBJ2-7, with unresolved D. The CDR3 is 13 residues long. CDR1 MNHEY and CDR2 SMNVEV come from the germline V gene (reference sequence). The V and J ends lost 0 bases and 0 bases respectively, with 3 bases between them. In DNA form, the CDR3 reads TGTGCCAGCAGTTTATCGGGCTCCTACGAGCAGTACTTC. Translation: CASSLSGSYEQYF.

This chain joins TRBV7-2 and TRBJ1-6; 7 nucleotides agree with TRBD1. CDR3 length: 14 amino acids. J lost 7 bases, V lost 5 bases, and 5 bases had no gene match. From germline, CDR1 is SGHTA and CDR2 FQGNSA. The CDR3, as DNA: TGTGCCAGCAGCGCCAGGGACAGAAATTCACCCCTCCACTTT. Encoded protein: CASSARDRNSPLHF.

This sequence joins TRBV28 and TRBJ2-7; TRBD1 agrees at 8 bases. The length of the CDR3 is 12 residues. The V gene's germline CDR1 is MDHEN and CDR2 SYDVKM. V shed 10 bases and J 0 bases; nucleotides not matched to a gene: 2. The CDR3 bases are TGTGCCACAGACAGGGGCTCCTACGAGCAGTACTTC. Protein: CATDRGSYEQYF.

This clonotype has just one count. The chain carries TRBV19 and TRBJ1-4; D is uncertain. Germline-derived CDR1 and CDR2 are LNHDA and SQIVND (reference sequence). The ends were cut back, 5 bases at V and 7 bases at J, with 5 bases in the middle. CDR3 size: 11 residues. CDR3 protein: CASSGIEKLFF. DNA of the CDR3: TGTGCCAGTAGTGGAATTGAAAAACTGTTTTTT.

The chain carries TRBV9 and TRBJ1-2; D gene ambiguous. The ends were cut back, 4 bases at V and 0 bases at J, with 13 bases in the middle. The CDR3 length is 15 residues. The germline CDR1 and CDR2 sequences are SGDLS and YYNGEE. CDR3 bases: TGTGCCAGCAGCCACTCCAGGACGGCTAACTATGGCTACACCTTC. Its protein is CASSHSRTANYGYTF.

V usage is TRBV20-1 and J usage is TRBJ2-7; 10 positions agree with TRBD1. Per the germline V gene, CDR1 is DFQATT and CDR2 is SNEGSKA (reference sequence). The J segment lost 6 bases and the V segment lost 7 bases, leaving 15 bases of the junction unmatched. The CDR3 has 15 amino acids. CDR3 residues: CSGIDRDRGLGEQYF. Here the CDR3 DNA reads TGCAGTGGTATTGACCGGGACAGGGGATTAGGCGAGCAGTACTTC.

This rearrangement joins TRBV2 to TRBJ2-1; D is ambiguous. CDR3 size: 11 residues. V lost 11 bases and J 10 bases, leaving 15 bases between the germline ends. The germline CDR1 and CDR2 sequences are SNHLY and FYNNEI. CDR3 residues: CAGSARGEQFF. In DNA form, the CDR3 reads TGTGCCGGGTCAGCCCGAGGAGAGCAGTTCTTC.

The gene calls are TRBV4-3 and TRBJ2-4; 11 bases are a match to TRBD2. The trim removed 0 bases at V and 9 bases at J, leaving 7 bases unmatched. CDR1 and CDR2 (germline): LGHNA, YSLEER. The CDR3 runs 16 residues. The CDR3, as DNA: TGCGCCAGCAGCCAAGATAATAGCGGGGGGGCCGCCATTCAGTACTTC. This encodes CASSQDNSGGAAIQYF.

The chain employs TRBV7-3 and TRBJ2-2, with TRBD1 matching 12 bases. Germline V gives CDR1 SGHTA, CDR2 FQGTGA. V shed 5 bases, J shed 4 bases, and the junction held 5 bases outside the gene matches. The CDR3 sequence is 16 residues long. The DNA of the CDR3 is TGTGCCAGCAGCATGGGACAGGGGGCGTTCACCGGGGAGCTGTTTTTT. This encodes CASSMGQGAFTGELFF.

The CDR3: CASSFALGETGNQPQHF. CDR3 nucleotides: TGTGCCAGCAGTTTTGCACTGGGGGAGACAGGCAATCAGCCCCAGCATTTT. The rearrangement joins TRBV12-3 or TRBV12-4 to TRBJ1-5, with a weak D call TRBD1 (5 bases). Trimming took 3 bases from V and 2 from J, leaving 17 bases between them. This CDR3 is 17 amino acids long.

The chain recombines TRBV7-9 with TRBJ2-5, with TRBD1 matching 7 bases. V gave up 3 bases and J gave up 3 bases; unmatched junction bases: 7. This CDR3 contains 15 residues. Germline lookup yields CDR1 SEHNR and CDR2 FQNEAQ (reference sequence). The CDR3 coding sequence is TGTGCCAGCAGCTTTGCAGGGGGAAGCGAAGAGACCCAGTACTTC. It yields the protein CASSFAGGSEETQYF.

The gene calls are TRBV5-1 and TRBJ2-3, with D perhaps matching TRBD2 (7 bases). Trimming cost V 4 bases and J 3 bases, with 21 bases left between them. Germline V gene lookup returns CDR1 SGHRS and CDR2 YFSETQ. The CDR3 consists of 17 residues. This chain's CDR3 is CASSPQRQAGRTDTQYF. CDR3 DNA: TGCGCCAGCAGCCCACAACGACAGGCCGGGAGGACAGATACGCAGTATTTT.

The chain carries TRBV12-3 or TRBV12-4 and TRBJ2-2; D is unresolved. Trimming cost V 10 bases and J 0 bases, with 12 bases left between them. This CDR3 is built from 14 residues. The CDR3 DNA is TGTGCCACCAGGACGGATTCGAACACCGGGGAGCTGTTTTTT. Translated: CATRTDSNTGELFF.

The rearrangement joins TRBV12-3 or TRBV12-4 to TRBJ2-1; 7 nucleotides agree with TRBD2. The CDR3 has 14 residues. Trimming cost V 10 bases and J 7 bases; bases outside gene matches: 13. The DNA of the CDR3 is TGTGCCATAACAGTATTGGGGGGGTTGAATGAGCAGTTCTTC. Protein product: CAITVLGGLNEQFF.

J is TRBJ2-3 and V is TRBV4-2; D may correspond to TRBD1 or TRBD2 (5 bases each). The ends were cut back, 5 bases at V and 7 bases at J, with 22 bases in the middle. CDR3 size: 16 residues. Germline lookup yields CDR1 LGHNA and CDR2 YNFKEQ. The CDR3 bases are TGTGCCAGCAGCTATCCCCGGGACGGAAGTTCTTATACGCAGTATTTT. Protein product: CASSYPRDGSSYTQYF.